Listed below are T cell receptor beta chains from one sample, sequenced in a study of T cells in tumors after PD-1 blockade. Sequencing was performed with immunoSEQ multiplex PCR; in TCRdb, only in-frame clones are kept and a portion is missing. The data contain roughly 50,000 clones, nearly 80% of them singletons. The sample here was PBMCs, taken before anti-PD-1 treatment. The receptors stem from a human donor with basal cell carcinoma. CDR3s include the opening cysteine and the closing phenylalanine or tryptophan. A D gene is named only where the DNA matches it firmly. Clone size appears in some rows only: once, few, many, or a class for an expanded clone.

size	D	V	J	DNA	CDR3
many	-	TRBV5-4	TRBJ1-1	TGTGCCAGCAGTTCCGGGACACCGAACGGGGGCACTGAAGCTTTCTTT	CASSSGTPNGGTEAFF
-	-	TRBV6-4	TRBJ2-1	TGTGCCAGCAGTCCCGAAGTGGTCTACAATGAGCAGTTCTTC	CASSPEVVYNEQFF
-	-	TRBV28	TRBJ1-5	TGTGCCAGCAGTTTGCGTTGGAATCAGCCCCAGCATTTT	CASSLRWNQPQHF
-	-	TRBV3-1/TRBV3-2	TRBJ2-2	TGTGCCAGCAGCCCCCCCACAGGGACCGGGGAGCTGTTTTTT	CASSPPTGTGELFF
once	TRBD1	TRBV27	TRBJ1-5	TGTGCCAGCAGCCCCTTGGTCAGGGGGCGTTACGATCAGCCCCAGCATTTT	CASSPLVRGRYDQPQHF
once	-	TRBV5-5	TRBJ2-6	TGTGCCAGCAGCTTAGCCGGGACTGGGGCTTTGGGGGCCAACGTCCTGACTTTC	CASSLAGTGALGANVLTF
few	-	TRBV6-6	TRBJ1-1	TGTGCCAGCAGTACCCCCCGTGGGAACACTGAAGCTTTCTTT	CASSTPRGNTEAFF
-	-	TRBV29-1	TRBJ1-1	TGCAGCGGAGGGGTGGGCGGCTCAGGTAACACTGAAGCTTTCTTT	CSGGVGGSGNTEAFF
-	TRBD1	TRBV7-6	TRBJ1-5	TGTGCCAGCAGCTTAGGGACAGGGCGTCAGCCCCAGCATTTT	CASSLGTGRQPQHF
-	-	TRBV29-1	TRBJ1-2	TGCAGCGTTGAAGATAGAGGTAACTATGGCTACACCTTC	CSVEDRGNYGYTF
-	-	TRBV5-4	TRBJ1-1	TGTGCCAGCAGCGGCGGGACACCGAACGGGGGGGCTGAAGCTTTCTTT	CASSGGTPNGGAEAFF
once	-	TRBV2	TRBJ1-2	TGTGCCAGCAGTAGACAGTCCTATGGCTACACCTTC	CASSRQSYGYTF
-	-	TRBV24-1	TRBJ2-1	TGTGCCACCAGTGATCCCGAGCGCGGAGGATACAATGAGCAGTTCTTC	CATSDPERGGYNEQFF
-	-	TRBV14	TRBJ2-3	TGTGCCAGCAGCCAAGAACGGACCACAGATACGCAGTATTTT	CASSQERTTDTQYF
-	-	TRBV14	TRBJ2-1	TGTGCCAGCAGCCAAGTACCCTTCGCTAGCAGCAATGAGCAGTTCTTC	CASSQVPFASSNEQFF
-	TRBD2	TRBV18	TRBJ2-7	TGTGCCAGCTCACCCGGGGGAGTGACGGGGGGGCGGTCCTCCTACGAGCAGTACTTC	CASSPGGVTGGRSSYEQYF
-	TRBD1	TRBV29-1	TRBJ2-2	TGCAGTTGGACAGGACAAACCGGGGAGCTGTTTTTT	CSWTGQTGELFF
-	-	TRBV18	TRBJ2-1	TGTGCCAGCTCCGCAGACCTGAGGTCCTACAATGAGCGGTTCTTC	CASSADLRSYNERFF
few	-	TRBV7-2	TRBJ1-3	TGTGCCAGCAGCCTAAGGGCCGATAACTCTGGAAACACCATATATTTT	CASSLRADNSGNTIYF
-	-	TRBV6-5	TRBJ2-5	TGTGCCAGCACCCAACCCAGTACGGGAGAGACCCAGTACTTC	CASTQPSTGETQYF
-	TRBD1	TRBV7-2	TRBJ2-7	TGTGCCAGCAGCTCAAGGGGGACAGGGGGATACGAGCAGTACTTC	CASSSRGTGGYEQYF
few	TRBD1	TRBV19	TRBJ1-6	TGTGCCAGTAGTATCGACAGGGGTGGCTCACCCCTCCACTTT	CASSIDRGGSPLHF
-	TRBD2	TRBV9	TRBJ2-3	TGTGCCAGCAGCGTTAGCGGGACAAGCACAGATACGCAGTATTTT	CASSVSGTSTDTQYF
once	-	TRBV28	TRBJ1-2	TGTGCCAGCAGCGGGCCCGGACCCTATGGCTACACCTTC	CASSGPGPYGYTF
-	-	TRBV6-6	TRBJ1-5	TGTGCCAGCAGTTACCGGGTTGGCAATCAGCCCCAGCATTTT	CASSYRVGNQPQHF
-	-	TRBV30	TRBJ1-1	TGTGCCTGGAGTGAAGGAGGGGGAAGGGGGGCTTTCTTT	CAWSEGGGRGAFF